This is a list of T cell receptor beta chains from one sample in a study of cytomegalovirus exposure and HLA in healthy donors. Sequencing was performed with immunoSEQ multiplex PCR; in TCRdb, only in-frame clones are kept and a portion is missing. The table has roughly 220,000 clones, approximately 88% seen once. The sample was PBMCs. Source of these receptors: a woman aged 25 to 39 in good health and CMV-seropositive. Each CDR3 is given with its conserved first and last residue. The size entry is marked missing in some rows and otherwise reads once, few, many or a size class.

TRBJ2-7,TRBV30,once,CAWSRGQGVVHEQYF
TRBJ2-7,TRBV4-1,.,CASSQDLNNWANSYEQYF
TRBJ2-1,TRBV29-1,once,CSFISGRAFNEQFF
TRBJ2-2,TRBV6-4,few,CASSPGTDTGELFF
TRBJ1-4,TRBV7-9,.,CASSAGQGGEKLFF
TRBJ2-3,TRBV6-1,.,CASSVEQSTDTQYF
TRBJ2-1,TRBV19,.,CASSIASSYNEQFF
TRBJ1-3,TRBV2,.,CAVRSTVDRETSGNTIYF
TRBJ2-7,TRBV11-1,.,CASSSTIAYEQYF
TRBJ1-1,TRBV2,.,CASSDRRNTEAFF
TRBJ2-4,TRBV19,.,CASNRGSGKNIQYF
TRBJ1-1,TRBV7-9,.,CATQQGPNTEAFF
TRBJ2-3,TRBV7-9,.,CASSQKEGVEWDTQYF
TRBJ1-3,TRBV4-1,.,CASSHPTPGNTIYF
TRBJ2-7,TRBV7-2,.,CASSFGDPWRENHEQYF
TRBJ1-1,TRBV7-8,once,CASSSGGRGTEAFF
TRBJ2-1,TRBV27,.,CAITSGNDEQFF
TRBJ1-1,TRBV28,.,CASTRVSEAFF
TRBJ2-1,TRBV27,.,CASSLRHLGDEQFF
TRBJ2-2,TRBV4-3,.,CASSQDWGPLSGELFF
TRBJ2-7,TRBV14,.,CASSHDLGIYEQYF
TRBJ2-7,TRBV28,.,CASSFSDYEQYF
TRBJ1-2,TRBV28,.,CASTSEQGARYGYTF
TRBJ1-2,TRBV29-1,.,CSVEDRTGYTF
TRBJ2-7,TRBV27,.,CASRLQGEFYEQYF
TRBJ2-7,TRBV5-1,.,CASSYGTGAYEQYF
TRBJ1-2,TRBV5-4,.,CASSRGGQGYGYTF
TRBJ2-2,TRBV6-1,.,CASSEADWNTGELFF
TRBJ1-4,TRBV27,.,CASRHFNAEKLFF
TRBJ1-2,TRBV5-1,few,CASSLEQFYGYTF
TRBJ2-7,TRBV5-1,.,CASSLGQGVTYEQYF
TRBJ2-7,TRBV27,.,CASRGLAANYEQYF
TRBJ2-7,TRBV28,.,CASSFGYTEQYF
TRBJ1-5,TRBV7-2,few,CASSFGGQSSNQPQHF
TRBJ2-1,TRBV29-1,.,CSVEGAGTGGYNEQFF
TRBJ2-2,TRBV4-1,.,CASSQDGLARNTGELFF
TRBJ2-7,TRBV28,.,CASSGSWGVNEQYF
TRBJ2-5,TRBV30,.,CAWSVPAGKSQETQYF
TRBJ1-4,TRBV27,.,CASSSRQGLGEKLFF
TRBJ2-7,TRBV6-9,many,CASSSSGRIDEQYF
TRBJ2-7,TRBV7-6,once,CASSTPGGEFYEQYF
TRBJ2-7,TRBV28,.,CASHGGGRASYEQYF
TRBJ2-7,TRBV4-1,.,CASSQVPGGTSYEQYF
TRBJ2-6,TRBV5-6,.,CASSLDPSGANVLTF
TRBJ2-7,TRBV27,.,CASSLSFSSSNEQYF
TRBJ2-1,TRBV29-1,.,CSVAPSRAGGLTYNEQFF
TRBJ2-5,TRBV5-4,.,CASSLRQGVETQYF
TRBJ1-5,TRBV25-1,few,CASRDGDQPQHF